What follows is one T cell receptor (beta chain) and its context. Its antigen target is currently unknown. Compared with germline, one end of the junction differs, possibly owing to a read error. The library was made by the immunoSEQ multiplex PCR assay. For the multiplex PCR, a mixture combining 60 forward primers for TCR Vbeta segments and 13 reverse primers for TCR Jbeta segments was used. The CDR3 region of rearranged TCR beta genes was amplified from genomic DNA with a multiplex PCR assay. The Illumina HiSeq System was used to sequence the amplified TCR beta libraries as 87-base-pair reads. Regarding the original processing steps: Across the roughly 670 repertoires, a later analysis counted 80 million or so unique TCR beta chains, roughly 11 million of which were shared by at least two donors. A nearest-neighbor algorithm error-corrected the raw reads and collapsed the reads into unique sequences, merging closely related sequences to remove PCR and sequencing errors. To assign V, D and J gene segments, CDR3 sequences were aligned to IMGT reference sequences. Each retained sequence needed at least a six-nucleotide match to both a V gene segment and a J gene segment. A rearrangement counted as productive if the CDR3 had no stop codons and remained in frame with V and J, and every other rearrangement counted as non-productive. CDR3 was defined by IMGT convention, running from the second conserved V-encoded cysteine to the conserved J-encoded phenylalanine. In an earlier analysis of just under 600 of the donors, sequences lacking an unambiguous match to a single V gene segment were excluded. In an earlier analysis of about 590 of the donors, a V segment was called functional when productive rearrangements were above 56.7%, and segregating when the standard deviation between donors exceeded 5%. To diagnose cytomegalovirus status from the catalog of TCR beta chain sequences, a statistical classification framework was built. V and J gene assignment, in a later analysis, came from comparing TCR nucleotide sequences with IMGT/GENE-DB human TR gene sequences. In a later analysis, CDR3 sequences and most-parsimonious VDJ recombination scenarios were assigned using the TCRdist pipeline. A later analysis defined each TCR beta chain by its CDR3 amino acid sequence plus V-gene family, and excluded reads lacking a unique V-gene family. A later analysis removed roughly 590 highly shared, low-generation-probability nucleotide sequences to deal with suspected cross-contamination and a sequencing artifact. A later analysis calculated a clonal expansion index for each public chain from normalized within-repertoire ranks of inferred template counts. In a later analysis, generation probabilities were computed with a VDJ recombination model fitted to out-of-frame rearrangements, and the resulting probabilities were checked against IGoR. A later analysis scored TCR-TCR, TCR-HLA and TCR-CMV co-occurrence with hypergeometric tests, applying a repertoire-size bias correction to TCR pairs. To estimate false discovery rates, a later analysis permuted the HLA or CMV assignments 20 times. A later analysis grouped co-occurring TCRs with DBSCAN, adding TCRdist sequence similarity when clustering within HLA-allele-positive subsets. For co-occurrence clustering, repertoires with fewer than 30,000 or more than 120,000 public chains were excluded, along with a handful of repertoires with anomalous nucleotide sharing. TCRdb stores this immuneACCESS table with in-frame sequences only. Part of the clones is absent; in the studies checked, under half of the shortfall reflects unresolved V genes, and no reason is known for the rest. V, J and clone size reflect that table, while D and trimming were determined from the DNA. The table kept for this sample lists roughly 82,000 clones. Approximately 1.5% of the sample rests with the top ten.

The data were obtained in a study of cytomegalovirus exposure and HLA in healthy donors (dated 2017 in TCRdb). As for the study more broadly: According to an earlier analysis of 587 of the donors, some 170 million T cells yielded 117 million unique TCR beta sequences and approximately 280 Gb of sequence data. Roughly 300 gigabases of sequencing data and tens of millions of unique TCR sequences were included in an early release covering about 600 HLA-typed donors. The genetic ancestry cluster associated with self-reported Caucasian donors included approximately 85% of the roughly 400 genotyped donors. The aim of the study was to test whether cataloging public T cell receptors could identify signatures of past pathogen exposure. Using immunosequencing, the study profiled T cell repertoires from fewer than 700 subjects and related those repertoires to cytomegalovirus serostatus. Along with the approximately 700-subject first cohort, a separate validation cohort of some 130 different subjects was used. To predict cytomegalovirus infection status, the study brought together high-throughput TCR immunosequencing, statistical association of individual TCRs with disease status, and machine learning. In a later analysis, previously published TCR beta repertoires from 666 donors were re-analyzed and high-resolution HLA genotyping was added so that TCR occurrence patterns could be studied. The later analysis used no new phenotypic data to find candidate immune exposures, relying instead on TCR beta sequences and their occurrence across donors. To decide whether each TCR beta V gene segment behaved as functional or pseudogenic, an earlier analysis of some 570 of the donors relied on high-throughput TCR beta sequencing. Donor age, sex, ethnicity and CMV serostatus were compiled alongside the repertoire data. A later genetic analysis took genome-wide SNP genotypes for about 65% of the 666 donors and used that subset as a discovery cohort. All discovery cohort repertoires had been generated on a single sequencing platform. HLA typing covered class I and class II loci at four-digit resolution. The number of donors typed differed by locus, with 629-630 for A, B, C, DRB1 and DQB1, 522 for DQA1, approximately 580 for DPA1, and 400 to 490 for DPB1. About five DR-DQ haplotypes were treated as single units for association and clustering because of strong linkage in the cohort. Across 300 to 400 genotyped donors of the cohort, an average of 235,054 unique TCR beta nucleotide sequences per donor were sequenced, and roughly 20% of those sequences were non-productive. Summary of the overall study and its limitations: Because some donors lacked HLA typing at each locus, the association tests relied only on the typed subset. For the cohort, immune exposure information was limited to CMV serostatus. In vitro tests confirmed that a few of the cytomegalovirus-associated TCR beta chains recognize cytomegalovirus antigens. According to a later analysis, TCR association rates differed among HLA loci, with DRB1 alleles showing the most associated TCRs and HLA-C alleles showing the fewest. A group of highly shared sequence variants was considered likely to be a technical artifact of the sequencing pipeline. Most CMV-associated TCR beta chains appeared to be HLA-restricted in a later analysis, and the HLA associations seemed to be driven largely by CMV exposure. Fewer than 20 rarely observed V segments, including chromosome 9 orphons, were excluded from the earlier analysis of 550 to 700 of the donors because counts were too low. Broadly in line with IMGT annotations, most TCR beta V segments showed up in productive rearrangements about 87% or about 30% of the time in an earlier analysis of approximately 600 of the donors. A later analysis associated around 16,000 TCR beta sequences with specific HLA alleles at a false discovery rate of 0.05. While some public TCRs were present in many individuals, most TCR sequences turned up only very rarely across donors. The authors suggested that the approach could potentially be generalized to other disease states and immunological phenotypes. The presence/absence analyses assumed that sequencing depth was roughly uniform across donors, and that assumption may not be true. A later analysis found that HLA-associated TCR beta chains were more clonally expanded and had lower generation probabilities than equally common non-associated chains. In both the original and validation cohorts, the classifier was reported to diagnose cytomegalovirus status with high specificity and sensitivity. Only TCR beta chains were sequenced in this cohort, and the absence of alpha or paired-chain data limited detectable features. Because the 87-base-pair reads could not distinguish some IMGT-functional V segments, including TRBV6-2 and TRBV6-3, those segments were excluded. Strong co-occurrence of HLA alleles, especially DR and DQ, made assigning TCR associations to individual alleles difficult. A further reported finding was that TCR beta sequences accurately predicted the HLA-A and HLA-B alleles for most subjects in the first cohort. In the study, about 150 TCR beta chains were listed as associated with cytomegalovirus. A later genetic analysis reported fewer N-insertions in productive TCRs among donors in an Asian-associated ancestry cluster than the approximately 670-donor mean. According to a later analysis, parvovirus B19, influenza, CMV and Epstein-Barr virus appeared linked to several top co-occurrence clusters. Linkage disequilibrium might explain the correlated functional status among segregating V segments, but an unknown experimental factor could not be excluded. A later genetic analysis associated a missense DCLRE1C variant with V-gene and J-gene trimming of TCR beta chains, and an independent cohort replicated the association.

In total, approximately 690 healthy bone marrow donors made up the cohort. Cohort members were all nominally healthy when sampled, although unrecorded immune exposures were likely present. The donor was CMV seronegative and belonged to the group of 352 seronegative cohort members. A peripheral blood sample was provided by each donor, and peripheral blood mononuclear cells were used for TCR beta sequencing. Genomic DNA was extracted from the blood cell samples with the Qiagen DNeasy Blood Extraction Kit. From cysteine to phenylalanine, the CDR3 is 13 amino acids long. Left in the record is the CDR3 DNA by itself, 39 bases read in frame from the first base. CDR1 and CDR2 are read off the germline V gene (reference sequence) as SSHAT and FNYEAQ.

The specimen was PBMCs. The rearrangement joined TRBV7-7 to TRBJ2-5, and 9 junction bases match TRBD1. The source of this sequence is an older woman in good health and CMV-seronegative. The CDR3 protein sequence reads: CASSRDRVGEQYF. The DNA sequence is as follows: TGTGCTAGCAGCCGGGACAGGGTGGGGGAGCAGTACTTC.